Below are 4 T cell receptor beta chains sequenced from a single sample in a study of vaccination and CD4 T cells after COVID-19 (dated by TCRdb to 2021 to 2024). These TCRs are of unknown antigen specificity. According to the study, the label for this sample's treatment or condition signals: approximately nine-day PBMC culture with coronavirus spike peptide pools or control peptides (ViraFEST assay). The receptor library was made with PCR. TCRdb records Illumina iSeq 100 as the sequencer. TCR sequencing of DNA from cultured CD4+ T cells used the Oncomine TCR Beta short-read assay at the Johns Hopkins FTIC core. Starting from the raw public reads, TCRdb applied fastp trimming at Q25, assembled clones with MiXCR and retained in-frame beta chains. Entries are consolidated by CDR3 protein sequence, retaining the most common genes and DNA. The sample has fewer than 25,000 distinct CDR3 sequences on record, more than 40% of them singletons. Approximately 4% of the sample is taken by the ten largest.

The sample consisted of CD4+ T cells from blood, cultured in vitro. These receptors originate from a human donor who had recovered from COVID-19.

This chain links TRBV6-5 with TRBJ1-1; a possible D gene is TRBD1 (5 bases). CDR3 length equals 13 residues. V gave up 2 bases and J gave up 5 bases, with 9 bases separating them. Looked up from germline, CDR1 is MNHEY and CDR2 is SVGAGI. The DNA for the CDR3 is TGTGCCAGCAGTTACAGGGGAGGGACTGAAGCTTTCTTT. Translating gives CASSYRGGTEAFF.

This chain links TRBV12-5 with TRBJ1-1; TRBD1 agrees at 7 bases. CDR3 length: 14 amino acids. V trimming: 1 base; J trimming: 8 bases; junction bases outside the gene matches: 7. Per germline, CDR1 LGHNT and CDR2 FRNRAP. The CDR3 nucleotides read TGTGCTAGTGGTTTGGCTAAACAGGGGTTAGAAGCTTTCTTT. It encodes CASGLAKQGLEAFF.

J is TRBJ2-3 and V is TRBV24-1; D is perhaps TRBD2 (7 bases). Per germline, CDR1 KGHDR and CDR2 SFDVKD. Trimming took 2 bases from V and 6 from J, leaving 17 bases between them. This CDR3 is 16 amino acids long. The CDR3 sequence: CATSDSGGGSMDTQYF. The CDR3 DNA is TGTGCCACCAGTGATTCCGGGGGCGGGAGTATGGATACGCAGTATTTT.

The chain has TRBV19 and TRBJ1-3; D unresolved. CDR1 LNHDA and CDR2 SQIVND come from the germline V gene (reference sequence). CDR3 size: 14 residues. Trimming took 3 bases from V and 1 from J, leaving 7 bases between them. The CDR3 protein is CASSITGSGNTIYF. CDR3 coding DNA: TGTGCCAGTAGTATTACCGGGTCTGGAAACACCATATATTTT.